This TCR beta chain was retrieved from a study of post-analysis software for immune sequencing data. The CDR3 contains 15 residues. The V gene lost 5 bases and the J gene lost 5 bases, with 18 bases spanning the gap. CDR1 is MRHNA and CDR2 is SNTAGT in the germline V gene. Sequencing libraries made from TCR beta cDNA carried unique molecular identifiers. There were about 1 to 10 million T cells, and 450,000 to 550,000 cDNA molecules came from them. Each CDR3 protein is one row after TCRdb ran MiXCR on the PCR reads. This sample has roughly 800,000 distinct CDR3 sequences, with about 43% found just once. Study findings and constraints: Comparison of patients with controls showed roughly five TRBV segments more frequent in patients, TRBV5-6, TRBV5-1 and TRBV20-1 among them. The F measure placed samples prepared in the same batch into strongly shared clusters. Among multiple sclerosis patients, normalized Chao1 diversity was significantly below that of controls.

Concerning this clonotype: Antigen: not known.

This clonotype originated in a girl aged 5 to 17 with multiple sclerosis. This chain uses TRBV6-4 with TRBJ1-1, with D perhaps TRBD1 (5 bases). The source material was blood. CDR3 amino acids: CASSQNSGWGTEAFF. CDR3 bases: TGTGCCAGCAGTCAGAACTCAGGCTGGGGGACTGAAGCTTTCTTT.